The rows below give T cell receptor beta chains drawn from one sample of a study of T cell repertoires in cytomegalovirus infection. Their antigen targets remain unknown. TCRdb reprocessed the reads with MiXCR, giving one entry per CDR3 protein. The table has just under 500,000 distinct CDR3 sequences, around 30% seen once. The starting material was cultured PBMCs, obtained from culture after CMV antigen stimulation. The source of these receptors is a human donor in good health (CMV status not recorded). Some clones in this sample may be carry-over from other donors' samples. The CDR3 runs from the conserved cysteine through the conserved F or W. Each record gives: clone size, D gene, J gene, V gene, CDR3 length, CDR3 protein, CDR3 DNA. D genes are given only for firm matches. Clone size is shown for a subset of rows, as once, few, many or a class of expanded clone.

clone size: .; D gene: .; J gene: TRBJ1-1; V gene: TRBV4-3; CDR3 length: 18; CDR3 protein: CASSQALGRVSMNTEAFF; CDR3 DNA: TGCGCCAGCAGCCAAGCTCTGGGGCGAGTAAGTATGAACACTGAAGCTTTCTTT
clone size: .; D gene: .; J gene: TRBJ2-1; V gene: TRBV7-9; CDR3 length: 13; CDR3 protein: CASSLGEYNEQFF; CDR3 DNA: TGTGCCAGCAGCTTGGGGGAGTACAATGAGCAGTTCTTC
clone size: few; D gene: .; J gene: TRBJ2-7; V gene: TRBV7-8; CDR3 length: 14; CDR3 protein: CASSKYRGYYEQYF; CDR3 DNA: TGTGCCAGCTCGAAGTATCGCGGCTACTACGAGCAGTACTTC
clone size: few; D gene: TRBD2; J gene: TRBJ2-3; V gene: TRBV5-1; CDR3 length: 15; CDR3 protein: CASNLAGDSPDTQYF; CDR3 DNA: TGCGCCAGCAACCTAGCGGGAGATTCTCCAGATACGCAGTATTTT
clone size: few; D gene: .; J gene: TRBJ1-5; V gene: TRBV7-6; CDR3 length: 18; CDR3 protein: CASSASGGGGGSNQPQHF; CDR3 DNA: TGTGCCAGCAGCGCCAGCGGAGGGGGGGGCGGAAGCAATCAGCCCCAGCATTTT
clone size: few; D gene: .; J gene: TRBJ1-6; V gene: TRBV5-4; CDR3 length: 16; CDR3 protein: CASSLAGGGRESPLHF; CDR3 DNA: TGTGCCAGCAGCTTGGCCGGGGGGGGGCGCGAATCACCCCTCCACTTT
clone size: many; D gene: .; J gene: TRBJ1-2; V gene: TRBV7-2; CDR3 length: 12; CDR3 protein: CASSLEYRPYTF; CDR3 DNA: TGTGCCAGCAGCTTAGAGTACAGACCTTACACCTTC
clone size: .; D gene: TRBD2; J gene: TRBJ2-5; V gene: TRBV7-6; CDR3 length: 14; CDR3 protein: CASSLSRGEETQYF; CDR3 DNA: TGTGCCAGCAGCTTATCTCGGGGGGAAGAGACCCAGTACTTC
clone size: once; D gene: .; J gene: TRBJ2-7; V gene: TRBV4-3; CDR3 length: 17; CDR3 protein: CASSQDVVPISPLEQYF; CDR3 DNA: TGCGCCAGCAGCCAAGATGTGGTGCCTATCTCCCCCCTCGAGCAGTACTTC
clone size: .; D gene: .; J gene: TRBJ2-2; V gene: TRBV10-3; CDR3 length: 15; CDR3 protein: CAISNPADPNGELFF; CDR3 DNA: TGTGCCATCAGTAACCCCGCGGACCCTAACGGGGAGCTGTTTTTT
clone size: .; D gene: TRBD2; J gene: TRBJ2-3; V gene: TRBV19; CDR3 length: 15; CDR3 protein: CASSPSGSGADTQYF; CDR3 DNA: TGTGCCAGTAGCCCTAGCGGGAGTGGGGCAGATACGCAGTATTTT
clone size: .; D gene: .; J gene: TRBJ1-1; V gene: TRBV5-6; CDR3 length: 15; CDR3 protein: CASSLMIRGRTEAFF; CDR3 DNA: TGTGCCAGCAGCTTGATGATCCGGGGGAGGACTGAAGCTTTCTTT
clone size: .; D gene: .; J gene: TRBJ2-7; V gene: TRBV6-5; CDR3 length: 15; CDR3 protein: CASSSPGEGAHEQYF; CDR3 DNA: TGTGCCAGCAGTTCCCCAGGGGAGGGGGCGCATGAGCAGTACTTC
clone size: few; D gene: .; J gene: TRBJ1-1; V gene: TRBV7-2; CDR3 length: 17; CDR3 protein: CASSSWGRVVKNTEAFF; CDR3 DNA: TGTGCCAGCAGCTCCTGGGGTCGGGTCGTCAAAAACACTGAAGCTTTCTTT
clone size: .; D gene: TRBD2; J gene: TRBJ2-1; V gene: TRBV11-3; CDR3 length: 19; CDR3 protein: CASSQGQGGLAGGGGEQFF; CDR3 DNA: TGTGCCAGCAGCCAGGGACAGGGGGGACTAGCGGGAGGAGGTGGTGAGCAGTTCTTC
clone size: .; D gene: .; J gene: TRBJ2-7; V gene: TRBV28; CDR3 length: 13; CDR3 protein: CASSWDIPYEQYF; CDR3 DNA: TGTGCCAGCAGCTGGGACATTCCTTACGAGCAGTACTTC
clone size: .; D gene: .; J gene: TRBJ2-1; V gene: TRBV30; CDR3 length: 12; CDR3 protein: CAWSGAGNEQFF; CDR3 DNA: TGTGCCTGGAGTGGGGCGGGGAATGAGCAGTTCTTC
clone size: few; D gene: .; J gene: TRBJ1-1; V gene: TRBV6-2/TRBV6-3; CDR3 length: 14; CDR3 protein: CASTLQGGPAEAFF; CDR3 DNA: TGTGCCAGCACACTACAGGGAGGACCAGCTGAAGCTTTCTTT
clone size: many; D gene: .; J gene: TRBJ1-1; V gene: TRBV19; CDR3 length: 12; CDR3 protein: CASSGDVPGAFF; CDR3 DNA: TGTGCCAGTTCGGGGGACGTTCCTGGGGCTTTCTTT
clone size: few; D gene: TRBD2; J gene: TRBJ2-3; V gene: TRBV4-1; CDR3 length: 18; CDR3 protein: CASSQEVGLAGLTDTQYF; CDR3 DNA: TGCGCCAGCAGCCAAGAAGTGGGACTAGCGGGCCTCACAGATACGCAGTATTTT
clone size: .; D gene: .; J gene: TRBJ1-5; V gene: TRBV7-6; CDR3 length: 17; CDR3 protein: CASSKYPGQDSNQPQHF; CDR3 DNA: TGTGCCAGCAGCAAGTATCCGGGACAAGATAGCAATCAGCCCCAGCATTTT
clone size: .; D gene: TRBD1; J gene: TRBJ2-5; V gene: TRBV9; CDR3 length: 18; CDR3 protein: CASSVAVAGTGGQETQYF; CDR3 DNA: TGTGCCAGCAGCGTAGCCGTAGCCGGGACAGGGGGCCAAGAGACCCAGTACTTC
clone size: many; D gene: TRBD2; J gene: TRBJ2-3; V gene: TRBV7-8; CDR3 length: 20; CDR3 protein: CASSRLGLAGVKSSTDTQYF; CDR3 DNA: TGTGCCAGCAGCCGTCTCGGACTAGCGGGAGTGAAATCTAGCACAGATACGCAGTATTTT
clone size: few; D gene: TRBD1; J gene: TRBJ1-2; V gene: TRBV7-2; CDR3 length: 16; CDR3 protein: CASSLMGQGADYGYTF; CDR3 DNA: TGTGCCAGCAGCTTAATGGGACAGGGGGCTGACTATGGCTACACCTTC
clone size: few; D gene: TRBD1; J gene: TRBJ1-4; V gene: TRBV4-1; CDR3 length: 16; CDR3 protein: CASSHLTGGKNEKLFF; CDR3 DNA: TGCGCCAGCAGCCATCTCACAGGGGGGAAGAATGAAAAACTGTTTTTT
clone size: .; D gene: TRBD2; J gene: TRBJ2-1; V gene: TRBV24-1; CDR3 length: 16; CDR3 protein: CATSDSLAGGRDEQFF; CDR3 DNA: TGTGCCACCAGTGACTCGCTAGCGGGAGGGCGAGATGAGCAGTTCTTC
clone size: few; D gene: .; J gene: TRBJ2-1; V gene: TRBV4-3; CDR3 length: 16; CDR3 protein: CASSQAAGTSYNEQFF; CDR3 DNA: TGCGCCAGCAGCCAAGCGGCGGGGACCTCCTACAATGAGCAGTTCTTC
clone size: .; D gene: .; J gene: TRBJ2-2; V gene: TRBV7-7; CDR3 length: 14; CDR3 protein: CASSLIQATGELFF; CDR3 DNA: TGTGCCAGCAGCTTAATCCAAGCCACCGGGGAGCTGTTTTTT
clone size: .; D gene: .; J gene: TRBJ1-2; V gene: TRBV7-2; CDR3 length: 17; CDR3 protein: CASSSRDPRNLNYGYTF; CDR3 DNA: TGTGCCAGCAGCTCCCGGGACCCCCGGAACCTTAACTATGGCTACACCTTC
clone size: .; D gene: .; J gene: TRBJ1-2; V gene: TRBV7-9; CDR3 length: 13; CDR3 protein: CASSPGAGYGYTF; CDR3 DNA: TGTGCCAGCAGTCCAGGGGCCGGCTATGGCTACACCTTC
clone size: few; D gene: TRBD2; J gene: TRBJ2-2; V gene: TRBV20-1; CDR3 length: 15; CDR3 protein: CSARAGGTNTGELFF; CDR3 DNA: TGCAGTGCTAGAGCGGGAGGGACGAACACCGGGGAGCTGTTTTTT
clone size: many; D gene: .; J gene: TRBJ2-3; V gene: TRBV20-1; CDR3 length: 14; CDR3 protein: CSANDDRGADTQYF; CDR3 DNA: TGCAGTGCTAATGATGACAGAGGGGCAGATACGCAGTATTTT
clone size: many; D gene: .; J gene: TRBJ2-3; V gene: TRBV7-2; CDR3 length: 15; CDR3 protein: CASSPGGLKADTQYF; CDR3 DNA: TGTGCCAGCAGCCCCGGGGGCCTAAAGGCAGATACGCAGTATTTT
clone size: few; D gene: .; J gene: TRBJ1-1; V gene: TRBV11-2; CDR3 length: 15; CDR3 protein: CASSFNQAGNTEAFF; CDR3 DNA: TGTGCCAGCAGCTTTAATCAGGCGGGGAACACTGAAGCTTTCTTT
clone size: few; D gene: TRBD2; J gene: TRBJ2-1; V gene: TRBV6-6; CDR3 length: 17; CDR3 protein: CASRRTSGSWDYNEQFF; CDR3 DNA: TGTGCCAGCAGGAGGACTAGCGGGAGTTGGGACTACAATGAGCAGTTCTTC
clone size: .; D gene: .; J gene: TRBJ1-5; V gene: TRBV7-2; CDR3 length: 14; CDR3 protein: CASSLKSGVQPQHF; CDR3 DNA: TGTGCCAGCAGCTTAAAGTCCGGGGTTCAGCCCCAGCATTTT
clone size: few; D gene: .; J gene: TRBJ2-3; V gene: TRBV19; CDR3 length: 15; CDR3 protein: CATKTMDGSTRTQYF; CDR3 DNA: TGTGCCACCAAGACTATGGACGGTTCAACTCGTACGCAGTATTTT
clone size: few; D gene: TRBD2; J gene: TRBJ2-5; V gene: TRBV6-2/TRBV6-3; CDR3 length: 17; CDR3 protein: CASSGVAAGGPKMTQYF; CDR3 DNA: TGTGCCAGCAGTGGAGTAGCGGCGGGAGGCCCCAAGATGACCCAGTACTTC
clone size: few; D gene: TRBD2; J gene: TRBJ2-1; V gene: TRBV12-3/TRBV12-4; CDR3 length: 18; CDR3 protein: CASSLYSGRAVYYNEQFF; CDR3 DNA: TGTGCCAGCAGTTTATATAGCGGGAGGGCCGTTTACTACAATGAGCAGTTCTTC
clone size: .; D gene: TRBD1; J gene: TRBJ1-5; V gene: TRBV6-6; CDR3 length: 16; CDR3 protein: CASNIRGQVSTQPQHF; CDR3 DNA: TGTGCCAGCAACATCCGTGGACAGGTTTCAACTCAGCCCCAGCATTTT